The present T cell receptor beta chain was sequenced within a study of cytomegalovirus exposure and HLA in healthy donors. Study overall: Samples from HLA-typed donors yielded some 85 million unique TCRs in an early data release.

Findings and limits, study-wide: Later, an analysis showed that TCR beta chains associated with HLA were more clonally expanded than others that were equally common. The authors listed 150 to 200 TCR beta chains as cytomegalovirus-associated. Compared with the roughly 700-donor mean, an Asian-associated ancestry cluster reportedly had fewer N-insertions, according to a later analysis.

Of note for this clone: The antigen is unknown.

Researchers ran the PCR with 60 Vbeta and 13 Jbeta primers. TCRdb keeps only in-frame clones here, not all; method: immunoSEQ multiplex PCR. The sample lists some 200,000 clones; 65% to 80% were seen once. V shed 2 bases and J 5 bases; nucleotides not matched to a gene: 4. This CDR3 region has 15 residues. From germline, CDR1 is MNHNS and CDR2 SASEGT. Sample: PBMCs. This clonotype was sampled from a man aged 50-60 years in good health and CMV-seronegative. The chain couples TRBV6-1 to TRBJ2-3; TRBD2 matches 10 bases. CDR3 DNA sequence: TGTGCCAGCAGTGAACTAGCGGGAGATGTAGATACGCAGTATTTT. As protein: CASSELAGDVDTQYF.